These 16 T cell receptor beta chains were sequenced from one sample in a study of STAT5B mutations in CD4+ large granular lymphocyte leukemia. Measured with immunoSEQ multiplex PCR; TCRdb has only the in-frame clones, and not every one. Of 20,000 to 25,000 clones listed, roughly 75% are singletons. The source material was CD4+ T cells from blood buffy coats. The origin of the receptors is a human donor in good health.

The genes are TRBV2 and TRBJ2-5, with 9 bases fitting TRBD1. The J call may be wrong; the DNA end is better matched by TRBJ2-7. Germline lookup yields CDR1 SNHLY and CDR2 FYNNEI. The length of the CDR3 is 13 residues. The CDR3 loop is CATAGTGKHEQYF. The CDR3, as DNA: TGTGCCACGGCAGGGACAGGGAAGCACGAGCAGTACTTC.

This clone was observed a handful of times. V usage is TRBV4-2 and J usage is TRBJ1-4; D not resolved. CDR3 size: 14 residues. CDR1 LGHNA and CDR2 YNFKEQ come from the germline V gene. The V and J ends lost 4 bases and 4 bases respectively, with 10 bases between them. In nucleotides, the CDR3 is TGTGCCAGCAGCCTGCAGTACTTTAATGAAAAACTGTTTTTT. Translated, it gives CASSLQYFNEKLFF.

V gene TRBV20-1 combines with J gene TRBJ2-5; D gene uncertain. Trimming left V 5 bases short and J 0 bases short, with 4 bases between. The length of the CDR3 is 11 residues. From germline, CDR1 is DFQATT and CDR2 SNEGSKA (reference sequence). CDR3: CSAQYQETQYF. The CDR3 bases are TGCAGTGCTCAGTACCAAGAGACCCAGTACTTC.

The chain combines TRBV2 with TRBJ2-7; 8 nucleotides match TRBD2. The length of the CDR3 is 13 residues. Germline V gene sequence: CDR1 SNHLY, CDR2 FYNNEI. The V segment lost 6 bases and the J segment 10 bases; nucleotides outside the gene matches: 11. DNA of the CDR3: TGTGCCAGCAGAGTAGCTAGCGGGTGGGTACAGTACTTC. Protein product: CASRVASGWVQYF.

V is TRBV18 and J is TRBJ1-1; TRBD1 is a possible D gene (5 bases). The germline V and J ends were trimmed by 4 bases and 2 bases, with 11 bases remaining between them. CDR3 length: 14 residues. CDR1 and CDR2 (germline): KGHSH, LQKENI. CDR3: CASSLGEGNTEAFF. The CDR3, as DNA: TGTGCCAGCTCACTAGGGGAGGGAAACACTGAAGCTTTCTTT.

This chain links TRBV11-3 with TRBJ2-7, with no clear D. The germline V gene has CDR1 SGHNT and CDR2 YENEEA. The length of the CDR3 is 17 residues. Trimming took 4 bases from V and 0 from J, leaving 19 bases between them. Here the CDR3 reads CASSSASWKSLSYEQYF. Here the CDR3 DNA reads TGTGCCAGCAGCTCGGCTTCGTGGAAATCCCTCTCCTACGAGCAGTACTTC.

This chain's CDR3 is CASSIRTSGQPQHF. In DNA, the CDR3 is TGTGCCAGTAGTATACGGACTAGCGGTCAGCCCCAGCATTTT. The rearrangement joins TRBV19 to TRBJ1-5; D remains ambiguous. There are 14 residues in the CDR3. Trimming stripped 2 bases from V and 6 bases from J, with 11 bases between. Per germline, CDR1 LNHDA and CDR2 SQIVND (reference sequence).

The rearrangement uses TRBV5-1 and TRBJ2-3; D is unclear. The CDR3 has 15 amino acids. The ends were cut back, 5 bases at V and 0 bases at J, with 13 bases in the middle. Germline CDR1 and CDR2: SGHRS and YFSETQ. Here the CDR3 DNA reads TGCGCCAGCAGTCCAGATCTTCCTAGCACAGATACGCAGTATTTT. Protein sequence: CASSPDLPSTDTQYF.

The gene calls are TRBV5-1 and TRBJ2-7; 11 bases match TRBD2. The germline CDR1 and CDR2 sequences are SGHRS and YFSETQ. Trimming cost V 5 bases and J 3 bases; bases outside gene matches: 7. The CDR3 runs to 15 residues. The DNA of the CDR3 is TGCGCCAGCAGTGTTGGGGGGACTAGCGGCTACGAGCAGTACTTC. Amino acid sequence: CASSVGGTSGYEQYF.

The V gene is TRBV11-2, the J gene TRBJ2-5; 9 nucleotides line up with TRBD1. The CDR3 sequence is 14 residues long. Germline V gene data show CDR1 as SGHAT and CDR2 as FQNNGV. Trimming at V came to 5 bases and at J to 6 bases, leaving 7 bases not matched to a gene. Written as DNA, the CDR3 is TGTGCCAGCAGCCCGGGACAGGGTCCGAAGACCCAGTACTTC. Translation: CASSPGQGPKTQYF.

This clone is categorized as medium-sized (0.01 to 0.1%). Sequence at one end of the junction differs from germline and may be a read error. The rearrangement links TRBV19 to TRBJ2-7, with TRBD2 as a possible D gene (6 bases). This CDR3 has 14 amino acids. Germline loops: CDR1 LNHDA, CDR2 SQIVND (reference sequence). In nucleotides, the CDR3 is TGTGCCAGTAGTATAGATCTCGAAGGCGGGATCCGCGACTTC. Its translation: CASSIDLEGGIRDF.

The chain couples TRBV18 to TRBJ2-4; D gene uncertain. V dropped 4 bases and J dropped 2 bases, with 12 bases sitting between them. CDR1 is KGHSH and CDR2 is LQKENI in the germline V gene. This CDR3 region has 15 residues. CDR3 loop: CASSQGDTPKNIQYF. The CDR3 DNA follows: TGTGCCAGCTCACAGGGCGATACTCCCAAAAACATTCAGTACTTC.

The V and J genes are TRBV5-1 and TRBJ2-3; no firm D call. V was cut by 0 bases and J by 4 bases, with 6 bases left in between. Germline CDR1 reads SGHRS; CDR2 reads YFSETQ. The CDR3 is made up of 13 amino acids. Here the CDR3 reads CASSLGVADTQYF. CDR3 sequence (DNA): TGCGCCAGCAGCTTGGGGGTCGCAGATACGCAGTATTTT.

The chain employs TRBV19 and TRBJ2-5; 9 bases agree with TRBD2. This CDR3 contains 15 residues. V was pared by 2 bases and J by 2 bases, with 3 bases of the junction left unmatched. Per germline, CDR1 LNHDA and CDR2 SQIVND (reference sequence). Here the CDR3 DNA reads TGTGCCAGTAGTATATCTAGCGGGAAACAAGAGACCCAGTACTTC. This sequence encodes CASSISSGKQETQYF.

In its sample, this clone was seen once. At one end the junction does not follow the germline gene, possibly because of a read error. J is TRBJ1-2 and V is TRBV6-4; TRBD1 is a possible D gene (5 bases). This CDR3 is built from 13 residues. Germline V CDR1 and CDR2: MRHNA, SNTAGT. The CDR3 nucleotides read TGTGTCAGCAGTTGGGCAGGGAGCGGTGGCTACACCTTC. Translation gives CVSSWAGSGGYTF.

This clone was seen only once. The CDR3 sequence: CAGTPDKSYEQYF. The DNA for the CDR3 is TGTGCCGGAACCCCGGACAAGTCCTACGAGCAGTACTTC. V usage is TRBV30 and J usage is TRBJ2-7, with a tentative D call TRBD1 (5 bases). This CDR3 comprises 13 residues. The germline V gene encodes CDR1 GTSNPN and CDR2 SVGIG (reference sequence). The germline V and J ends were trimmed by 8 bases and 1 base, with 15 bases remaining between them.